This paragraph reports one T cell receptor beta chain. This record comes from a study of blood T cell repertoires in COVID-19. Study in general: There were acute and convalescent COVID-19 samples, and they came from the United States, Italy and Spain. Sources were T cells, B-cell-depleted T cells, or PBMCs; the material itself was cDNA or gDNA.

Trimming shortened V by 10 bases and J by 0 bases, and 11 bases separated the two germline ends. The CDR3 contains 13 residues. The germline CDR1 and CDR2 sequences are ENHRY and SYGVKD. Seattle patients were enrolled while actively infected and followed longitudinally. Study processing details: Scientists estimated how many nucleated cells there were by amplifying reference gene primers. Repertoires were generated with immunoSEQ multiplex PCR, while TCRdb's copy carries only in-frame clones and drops some. D and trimming come from the DNA, and the V and J calls and clone size come from that table. The data contain about 170,000 clones, about nine tenths of them seen just once; the ten biggest clones take up around 9.9%.

This TCR came from a woman aged 55-69 years with COVID-19, enrolled during active disease. The chain recombines TRBV10-3 with TRBJ2-3; the D is unclear. The sample consisted of peripheral blood. For the CDR3, the DNA is TGTGCCACCGAGACTTCTAGCACAGATACGCAGTATTTT. Amino acids: CATETSSTDTQYF.